The clone carrying this T cell receptor (beta chain) occurred a few times. Its antigen remains unknown. Overall study findings and caveats: The larger-cohort validation was restricted to a single TCR beta V-J rearrangement rather than whole repertoires.

Trimming pared 5 bases from V and 4 bases from J, leaving 12 bases between. Germline values: CDR1 SGHTA, CDR2 FQGNSA. The CDR3 is made up of 14 amino acids. MiXCR, run by TCRdb on the 5' RACE reads, gives a single entry per CDR3 protein. This table has thousands of distinct CDR3 sequences, under 70% appearing once. Cells sorted as Tregs were CD4+, CD25+ and CD127-/low. The sequenced sample was Tregs sorted from a lymph node. The chain has TRBV7-2 and TRBJ1-5; TRBD1 is a possible D gene (5 bases). This receptor was taken from a female donor with breast cancer. CDR3 in DNA: TGTGCCAGCAGCCCAAGCGGGGGTAATCAGCCCCAGCATTTT. Translating gives CASSPSGGNQPQHF.